The clone carrying this T cell receptor (beta chain) is a singleton in its sample. The source of the sample is a study of shared T cell receptors in the human thymus. This CDR3 is 17 amino acids long. Per germline, CDR1 LGHNA and CDR2 YSLEER. The ends lost 4 bases at V and 5 bases at J; junction bases unmatched: 12. Only in-frame clones appear in the TCRdb table, and some are missing; sequencing was by immunoSEQ multiplex PCR. The sample consists of about 660,000 clones, 70% to 90% of them appearing once. The data also belong to a second study, concerning human thymus T cells.

Material: thymocytes. The origin of this receptor is a boy in the first two years of life with a congenital heart defect. This chain links TRBV4-3 with TRBJ2-5, with TRBD1 matching 11 bases. CDR3 in amino acids: CASSLTPADRGQETQYF. DNA for the CDR3: TGCGCCAGCAGCCTCACCCCTGCGGACAGGGGGCAGGAGACCCAGTACTTC.